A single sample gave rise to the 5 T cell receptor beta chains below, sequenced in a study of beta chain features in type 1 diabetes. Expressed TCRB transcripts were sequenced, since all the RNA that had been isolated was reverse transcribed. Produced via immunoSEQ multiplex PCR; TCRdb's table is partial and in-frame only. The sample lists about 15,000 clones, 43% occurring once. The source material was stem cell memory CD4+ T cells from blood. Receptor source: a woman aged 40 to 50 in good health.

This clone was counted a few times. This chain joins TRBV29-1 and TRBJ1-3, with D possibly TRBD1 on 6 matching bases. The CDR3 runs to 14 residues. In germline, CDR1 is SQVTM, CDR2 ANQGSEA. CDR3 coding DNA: TGCGCCTTCCGGGAGGGCAGGGGAGCGGACACCATATATTTT. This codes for CAFREGRGADTIYF.

Here the CDR3 DNA reads TGTGCCAGCAGAACTATGAACACTGAAGCTTTCTTT. This encodes CASRTMNTEAFF. The V call is TRBV5-4, the J call TRBJ1-1; D unclear. Deletions cut 5 bases from V and 0 bases from J, with 5 bases between. Per the germline V gene, CDR1 is SGHNT and CDR2 is YYREEE (reference sequence). This CDR3 contains 12 residues.

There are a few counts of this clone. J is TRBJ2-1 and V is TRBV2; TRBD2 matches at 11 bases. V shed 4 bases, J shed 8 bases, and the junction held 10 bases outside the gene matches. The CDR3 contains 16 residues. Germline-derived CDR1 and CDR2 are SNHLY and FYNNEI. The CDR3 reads CASSVLAGGPLYEQFF. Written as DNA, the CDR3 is TGTGCCAGCAGTGTATTAGCGGGGGGGCCCCTCTATGAGCAGTTCTTC.

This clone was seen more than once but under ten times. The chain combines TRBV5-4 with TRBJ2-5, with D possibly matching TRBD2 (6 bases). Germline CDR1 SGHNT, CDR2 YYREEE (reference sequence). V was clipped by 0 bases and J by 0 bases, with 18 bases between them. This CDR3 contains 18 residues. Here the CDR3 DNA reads TGTGCCAGCAGCTTGGAAGGCATAGCTAGCGCCGACCAAGAGACCCAGTACTTC. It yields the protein CASSLEGIASADQETQYF.

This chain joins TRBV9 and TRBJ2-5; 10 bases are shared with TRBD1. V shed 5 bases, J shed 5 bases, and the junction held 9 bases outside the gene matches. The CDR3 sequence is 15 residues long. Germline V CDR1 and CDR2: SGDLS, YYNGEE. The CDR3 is CASSSGTGAMETQYF. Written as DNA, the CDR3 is TGTGCCAGCAGTTCCGGGACAGGGGCGATGGAGACCCAGTACTTC.